The 32 T cell receptor beta chains reported below all come from one sample, sequenced in a study of T cell changes during pregnancy in multiple sclerosis. TCRdb's table, derived via immunoSEQ multiplex PCR, lists solely in-frame clones and lacks some. The profile shows fewer than 110,000 clones, around 92% of them singletons. The sequencing here drew on peripheral blood, taken in the second trimester of pregnancy. The receptor set was obtained from a female donor with multiple sclerosis, enrolled in a pregnancy study.

The gene calls are TRBV11-3 and TRBJ2-3; D gene uncertain. V lost 4 bases to trimming and J lost 0 bases, with 17 bases between them. The germline gives CDR1 SGHNT, CDR2 YENEEA. This CDR3 has 17 amino acids. This CDR3 reads CASSSPPGAFSTDTQYF. The CDR3 bases are TGTGCCAGCAGCTCCCCTCCGGGTGCATTTAGCACAGATACGCAGTATTTT.

The chain has TRBV11-2 and TRBJ2-1; D gene unclear. Trimming took off 3 bases at V and 9 bases at J, with 6 bases between the two ends. This CDR3 has 11 residues. CDR1 SGHAT and CDR2 FQNNGV come from the germline V gene. The DNA for the CDR3 is TGTGCCAGCAGCTTCATAGCTGAGCAGTTCTTC. This sequence encodes CASSFIAEQFF.

The CDR3 is CASSPAPRVPEQYF. The CDR3 region has the DNA TGCGCCAGCAGCCCCGCCCCCAGGGTCCCCGAGCAGTACTTC. The rearrangement links TRBV5-1 to TRBJ2-7; TRBD1 might be the D (5 bases). This CDR3 has 14 amino acids. Germline lookup yields CDR1 SGHRS and CDR2 YFSETQ. Trimming left V 4 bases short and J 6 bases short, with 17 bases between.

Here the CDR3 reads CASSLAGRGLDNEQFF. The DNA of the CDR3 is TGCGCCAGCAGCTTGGCCGGCAGGGGGCTCGACAATGAGCAGTTCTTC. The chain has TRBV5-1 and TRBJ2-1, with 8 bases fitting TRBD1. The ends lost 0 bases at V and 5 bases at J; junction bases unmatched: 7. Germline CDR1 and CDR2: SGHRS and YFSETQ. The CDR3 totals 16 residues.

The chain carries TRBV29-1 and TRBJ1-2, with TRBD1 as a possible D gene (6 bases). From germline, CDR1 is SQVTM and CDR2 ANQGSEA. The CDR3 covers 12 residues. Trimming stripped 8 bases from V and 8 bases from J, with 18 bases between. The chain's CDR3 is CSTRGGAPGYTF. CDR3 nucleotides: TGCAGCACTAGGGGGGGGGCCCCGGGCTACACCTTC.

The chain has TRBV5-4 and TRBJ2-3; D gene ambiguous. Germline CDR1 reads SGHNT; CDR2 reads YYREEE (reference sequence). V lost 4 bases and J lost 0, with 9 bases in between. The CDR3 has 14 residues. CDR3 nucleotide sequence: TGTGCCAGCAGCCCTAGATCTAGCACAGATACGCAGTATTTT. As protein: CASSPRSSTDTQYF.

This chain connects TRBV4-3 to TRBJ2-3; tentatively, D is TRBD2 (6 bases). The CDR3 is 14 residues long. CDR1 is LGHNA and CDR2 is YSLEER in the germline V gene. Deletions cut 2 bases from V and 6 bases from J, with 12 bases between. The CDR3 bases are TGCGCCAGCAGCCAATCTATAGCGGCGGATACGCAGTATTTT. It translates to CASSQSIAADTQYF.

J is TRBJ2-5 and V is TRBV12-2; the table names TRBD2, a call not compared with the DNA. TRBV12-2 is recorded as a pseudogene. This CDR3 comprises 9 residues. CDR3 protein: CASRLARYF. The CDR3 DNA reads TGTGCAAGTCGCTTAGCCCGGTACTTC.

CDR3 sequence: CASSLRMGGTQYF. CDR3 nucleotides: TGTGCCAGCAGCCTGAGGATGGGGGGGACCCAGTACTTC. The chain is built from TRBV7-3 and TRBJ2-5; the D gene is possibly TRBD2 (6 bases). Germline CDR1 SGHTA, CDR2 FQGTGA. The CDR3 has 13 residues. The V gene lost 5 bases and the J gene lost 7 bases, with 14 bases spanning the gap.

V and J are TRBV28 and TRBJ2-5, with D unclear. The CDR3 is made up of 12 amino acids. V lost 6 bases to trimming and J lost 2 bases, with 7 bases between them. Germline loops: CDR1 MDHEN, CDR2 SYDVKM. The CDR3 is CASSTVQETQYF. The CDR3 nucleotides read TGTGCCAGCAGCACAGTGCAAGAGACCCAGTACTTC.

This sequence joins TRBV2 and TRBJ2-7; the D gene is possibly TRBD2 (5 bases). This CDR3 has 16 residues. Trimming removed 0 bases from V and 0 bases from J, with 12 bases in between. The germline gives CDR1 SNHLY, CDR2 FYNNEI. The CDR3 here is CASSEAWASNSYEQYF. The DNA of the CDR3 is TGTGCCAGCAGTGAAGCGTGGGCTAGCAACTCCTACGAGCAGTACTTC. The full variable domain, its missing parts supplied by reference TRBV2 and TRBJ2-7, is EPEVTQTPSHQVTQMGQEVILRCVPISNHLYFYWYRQILGQKVEFLVSFYNNEISEKSEIFDDQFSVERPDGSNFTLKIRSTKLEDSAMYFCASSEAWASNSYEQYFGPGTRLTVT.

The V and J genes are TRBV9 and TRBJ1-2, with D unresolved. V was shortened by 0 bases and J by 0 bases, with 6 bases between the two germline ends. The CDR3 covers 14 residues. The germline CDR1 and CDR2 sequences are SGDLS and YYNGEE. CDR3 nucleotide sequence: TGTGCCAGCAGCGTAGGTACAGCTAACTATGGCTACACCTTC. It is translated as CASSVGTANYGYTF.

This chain uses TRBV19 with TRBJ1-5; TRBD1 matches at 8 bases. Looked up from germline, CDR1 is LNHDA and CDR2 is SQIVND (reference sequence). The CDR3 has 13 amino acids. With V trimmed by 5 bases and J by 5 bases, 2 bases remained unmatched. CDR3: CASSVDRDQPQHF. The CDR3, as DNA: TGTGCCAGTAGTGTGGACAGGGATCAGCCCCAGCATTTT.

V is TRBV13 and J is TRBJ2-7; TRBD2 aligns across 12 bases. This CDR3 contains 16 residues. V shed 0 bases, J shed 9 bases, and the junction held 9 bases outside the gene matches. Germline CDR1 reads PRHDT; CDR2 reads FYEKMQ (reference sequence). CDR3 sequence (DNA): TGTGCCAGCAGCTTAGGACTAGCGGGAGGCCCAGGGGGGCAGTACTTC. Protein: CASSLGLAGGPGGQYF.

This sequence joins TRBV30 and TRBJ2-1, with TRBD2 matching 7 bases. Germline CDR1 and CDR2: GTSNPN and SVGIG (reference sequence). V shed 1 base and J 3 bases; nucleotides not matched to a gene: 6. CDR3 length: 15 residues. The CDR3 region has the DNA TGTGCCTGGAGTGCAAGACTAGCTGACTACAATGAGCAGTTCTTC. This sequence encodes CAWSARLADYNEQFF.

The rearrangement links TRBV10-3 to TRBJ1-1, with TRBD1 as a possible D gene (5 bases). V was cut by 10 bases and J by 6 bases, with 15 bases left in between. From germline, CDR1 is ENHRY and CDR2 SYGVKD. The CDR3 is 12 amino acids. The CDR3 region is CATREGRAEAFF. The CDR3 DNA sequence: TGTGCCACCCGTGAGGGGAGGGCTGAAGCTTTCTTT.

V is TRBV9 and J is TRBJ2-3; a possible D gene is TRBD2 (6 bases). The CDR3 runs 17 residues. CDR1 SGDLS and CDR2 YYNGEE come from the germline V gene. V was cut by 0 bases and J by 2 bases, with 16 bases left in between. CDR3 residues: CASSVGASGLVTDTQYF. In DNA form, the CDR3 reads TGTGCCAGCAGCGTAGGAGCCAGCGGGCTAGTCACAGATACGCAGTATTTT.

In this sample, this clone turned up once. The rearrangement uses TRBV5-6 and TRBJ2-7; 11 bases match TRBD1. The CDR3 is 15 amino acids. From germline, CDR1 is SGHDT and CDR2 YYEEEE. With 2 bases clipped from V and 3 bases from J, the junction kept 4 bases outside the gene matches. The CDR3 protein is CASSFPGTGGYEQYF. Here the CDR3 DNA reads TGTGCCAGCAGCTTCCCTGGGACAGGGGGCTACGAGCAGTACTTC.

V is TRBV7-6 and J is TRBJ2-3, with 10 nucleotides matching TRBD2. The germline V gene has CDR1 SGHVS and CDR2 FNYEAQ. The CDR3 covers 18 residues. The V gene end was trimmed by 1 base and the J gene end by 3 bases; junction bases not matched to a gene: 10. CDR3 DNA sequence: TGTGCCAGCAGCTTAGTGCCCTGGACTAGCGGTACTACAGATACGCAGTATTTT. Translating it yields CASSLVPWTSGTTDTQYF.

The J gene is TRBJ1-1, the V gene TRBV18, with D uncertain. The V gene's germline CDR1 is KGHSH and CDR2 LQKENI. Trimming pared 2 bases from V and 10 bases from J, leaving 8 bases between. The CDR3 spans 11 residues. The CDR3 sequence is CASSPGEGAFF. The DNA for the CDR3 is TGTGCCAGCTCACCAGGGGAGGGAGCTTTCTTT. The full variable domain, rest sourced from reference TRBV18 and TRBJ1-1, is NAGVMQNPRHLVRRRGQEARLRCSPMKGHSHVYWYRQLPEEGLKFMVYLQKENIIDESGMPKERFSAEFPKEGPSILRIQQVVRGDSAAYFCASSPGEGAFFGQGTRLTVV.

The rearrangement joins TRBV30 to TRBJ1-1; 7 nucleotides line up with TRBD1. The ends lost 0 bases at V and 8 bases at J; junction bases unmatched: 15. Looked up from germline, CDR1 is GTSNPN and CDR2 is SVGIG (reference sequence). The CDR3 loop spans 16 amino acids. The CDR3 spells CAWSVWGPQGLAEAFF. In DNA, the CDR3 is TGTGCCTGGAGTGTGTGGGGCCCACAGGGGCTAGCCGAAGCTTTCTTT.

In its sample, this clone was seen once. The rearrangement uses TRBV6-5 and TRBJ1-5, with D perhaps TRBD1 (5 bases). The CDR3 contains 14 residues. The ends were cut back, 7 bases at V and 2 bases at J, with 12 bases in the middle. Germline V gene data show CDR1 as MNHEY and CDR2 as SVGAGI. CDR3 nucleotide sequence: TGTGCCAGCACCCCCCCGGGGGGCAATCAGCCCCAGCATTTT. Translated, it gives CASTPPGGNQPQHF.

This clone was observed a single time. V is TRBV7-6 and J is TRBJ2-2, with TRBD2 identical over 13 bases. The germline V gene has CDR1 SGHVS and CDR2 FNYEAQ. There are 18 residues in the CDR3. The V segment lost 4 bases and the J segment 5 bases; nucleotides outside the gene matches: 10. CDR3 region: CASSSPITSGRATGELFF. The CDR3 region has the DNA TGTGCCAGCAGCTCCCCAATTACTAGCGGGAGGGCGACCGGGGAGCTGTTTTTT. The variable domain in full, completed from reference TRBV7-6 and TRBJ2-2, reads GAGVSQSPRYKVTKRGQDVALRCDPISGHVSLYWYRQALGQGPEFLTYFNYEAQQDKSGLPNDRFSAERPEGSISTLTIQRTEQRDSAMYRCASSSPITSGRATGELFFGEGSRLTVL.

The genes are TRBV14 and TRBJ1-3; unclear D gene. Germline CDR1 reads SGHDN; CDR2 reads FVKESK. V gave up 1 base and J gave up 8 bases, with 12 bases separating them. The CDR3 runs 14 residues. For the CDR3, the DNA is TGTGCCAGCAGCCAAGCCGGGTCTGTCGACACCATATATTTT. It is translated as CASSQAGSVDTIYF.

V and J are TRBV10-2 and TRBJ1-1; 8 bases are shared with TRBD1. Trimming cost V 4 bases and J 6 bases; bases outside gene matches: 10. Germline CDR1 and CDR2: WSHSY and SAAADI. This CDR3 is 15 amino acids long. As DNA, the CDR3 is TGCGCCAGCAGTGGACCCGGACAGGGCGTCCCTGAAGCTTTCTTT. Translated, it gives CASSGPGQGVPEAFF.

This sequence joins TRBV7-2 and TRBJ2-3; D may be TRBD2 (5 bases). Germline V gene lookup returns CDR1 SGHTA and CDR2 FQGNSA. The CDR3 contains 16 residues. Trimming left V 3 bases short and J 6 bases short, with 19 bases between. The CDR3 DNA reads as TGTGCCAGCAGCTTCAGCAGTAGGCCCTCGGGGGATACGCAGTATTTT. This gives the protein CASSFSSRPSGDTQYF.

The V call is TRBV29-1, the J call TRBJ2-3; D might be TRBD2 (6 bases). Deletions cut 8 bases from V and 6 bases from J, with 9 bases between. The CDR3 loop spans 10 amino acids. Germline-derived CDR1 and CDR2 are SQVTM and ANQGSEA. The CDR3 protein is CSSGEDTQYF. DNA for the CDR3: TGCAGCTCGGGGGAGGATACGCAGTATTTT.

The V and J genes are TRBV11-3 and TRBJ2-3; 11 nucleotides match TRBD1. V dropped 4 bases and J dropped 1; count of bases not matched to a gene: 10. CDR3 length: 18 residues. Germline V gene sequence: CDR1 SGHNT, CDR2 YENEEA. In DNA, the CDR3 is TGTGCCAGCAGCTCCCGGGACAGGGGGGCAGGCCGCACAGATACGCAGTATTTT. Amino acid sequence: CASSSRDRGAGRTDTQYF.

This chain links TRBV28 with TRBJ1-2, with D maybe TRBD1 (5 bases). Germline V CDR1 and CDR2: MDHEN, SYDVKM. The V end was cut by 0 bases, the J end by 5 bases, with 16 bases between. The length of the CDR3 is 16 residues. CDR3: CASSLWGMGGIYGYTF. CDR3 nucleotides: TGTGCCAGCAGTTTATGGGGGATGGGGGGAATATATGGCTACACCTTC.

This clone was recorded once. The V gene is TRBV2, the J gene TRBJ2-5; possibly TRBD2 for D (5 bases). CDR1 and CDR2 from the germline V gene are SNHLY and FYNNEI. The CDR3 is 15 residues long. V was trimmed by 3 bases and J by 0 bases, leaving 11 bases between them. The CDR3 loop is CASSDVRGYQETQYF. In DNA form, the CDR3 reads TGTGCCAGCAGTGATGTCAGAGGGTACCAAGAGACCCAGTACTTC.

The chain couples TRBV28 to TRBJ1-4; TRBD1 matches at 10 bases. V shed 4 bases and J 8 bases; nucleotides not matched to a gene: 7. The CDR3 runs to 15 residues. Germline assignment: CDR1 MDHEN and CDR2 SYDVKM. The CDR3 spells CASSYSGTGEEKLFF. CDR3 sequence (DNA): TGTGCCAGCAGTTACTCCGGGACAGGGGAGGAAAAACTGTTTTTT.

The chain links TRBV5-1 to TRBJ2-5, with 9 bases fitting TRBD1. Germline values: CDR1 SGHRS, CDR2 YFSETQ. The CDR3 is made up of 14 amino acids. Trimming at V came to 4 bases and at J to 4 bases, leaving 5 bases not matched to a gene. The CDR3 sequence is CASSPGQGIETQYF. CDR3 in DNA: TGCGCCAGCAGCCCCGGACAGGGGATAGAGACCCAGTACTTC.